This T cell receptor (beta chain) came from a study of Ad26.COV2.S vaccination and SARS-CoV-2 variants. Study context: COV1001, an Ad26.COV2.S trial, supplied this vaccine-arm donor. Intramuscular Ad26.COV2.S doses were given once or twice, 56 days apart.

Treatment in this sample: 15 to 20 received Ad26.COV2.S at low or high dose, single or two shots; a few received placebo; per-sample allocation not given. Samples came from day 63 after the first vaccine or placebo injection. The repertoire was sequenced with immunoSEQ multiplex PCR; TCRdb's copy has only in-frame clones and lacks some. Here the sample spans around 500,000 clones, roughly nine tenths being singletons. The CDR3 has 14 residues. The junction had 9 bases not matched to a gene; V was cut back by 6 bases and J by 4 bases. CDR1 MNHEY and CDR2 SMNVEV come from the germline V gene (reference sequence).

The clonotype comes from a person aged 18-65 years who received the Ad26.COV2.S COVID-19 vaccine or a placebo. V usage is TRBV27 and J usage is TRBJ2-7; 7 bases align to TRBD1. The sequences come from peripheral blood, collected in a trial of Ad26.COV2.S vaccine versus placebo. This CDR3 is CASRPGQRDYEQYF. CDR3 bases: TGTGCCAGCAGGCCGGGACAGAGAGATTACGAGCAGTACTTC.